This T cell receptor beta chain is from a study of regulatory T cells in long-lasting Graves disease (dated by TCRdb to about 2021). Looking at the study overall: In the newly diagnosed Graves' disease group, patients had been taking antithyroid drugs for less than 3 months. Peripheral blood TCR sequencing and RNA sequencing compared persistent Graves' disease patients with newly diagnosed Graves' disease patients. TCR sequencing covered some 13 persistent and around 20 newly diagnosed Graves' disease patients, 33 samples in total. The study took place in China and was registered as a clinical trial.

Study-wide conclusions, independent of this receptor: Sequencing and analysis were limited to the TCR beta chain. Patients with persistent disease shared more public clonotypes (under 3,000) than newly diagnosed patients did (around 1,000). Compared with newly diagnosed patients, persistent Graves' disease patients had lower TCR Shannon entropy and fewer highly expanded clones, which suggests clonal expansion. The authors noted that the small sample size was a limitation that may lower accuracy. Because the primary lesion, thyroid tissue, could not be accessed, the study looked at peripheral blood alone. TRBV28, TRBJ1-2 and TRBJ2-5 were preferentially used in persistent disease, while TRBV20-1 and TRBJ2-1 were favored in newly diagnosed disease.

Read against the paper, the sample's time point label means: newly diagnosed GD, antithyroid drugs for less than 3 months. For both TCR sequencing and RNA sequencing, RNA was extracted from PBMCs using TRIzol. Graves' disease was diagnosed according to American Thyroid Association guidelines. Patients for the study were recruited at an endocrinology department in Xi'an, China. Each patient gave 8.5 to 9.5 milliliters of peripheral blood, collected in an EDTA anticoagulant tube. PBMCs were isolated by Ficoll Paque Plus density gradient separation without further T cell sorting. An Agilent 2100 Bioanalyzer and agarose gel were used to check RNA quality, and a NanoDrop 2000 was used to measure RNA concentration. Spanning cysteine to phenylalanine, the CDR3 consists of 15 amino acids. The entry retains the CDR3 DNA only, 45 bases that are in frame from base 1. Unmatched junction bases come to 4, with V trimmed by 2 bases and J by 7 bases.

This clonotype has at least ten counts. Its recognized antigen is unknown. No qualities accompany the bases; no much larger clone lies one base away. Library prep was done by multiplex PCR. Sequencing used an Illumina HiSeq 4000. iRepertoire HTBI primers and Arm-PCR amplification of CDR3 regions were used to construct TCR beta libraries. PCR products were gel purified before sequencing. The study's own analysis went as follows. Gene usage analysis of CDR3 amino acid clonotypes relied on the approximately 68 TRBV and around 14 TRBJ segments identified across samples. COPE and FqMerger were used to merge filtered high-quality paired reads into contigs. BLAST was used to align contigs to IMGT TRBV, TRBD and TRBJ reference genes, with CDR3 defined following IMGT. Clonotypes above 0.1% frequency were classified as highly expanded clones. Shannon entropy served as the measure of repertoire diversity, while the Gini coefficient captured V-J evenness. A clonotype was considered public if more than one individual shared it. In TCRdb, the public reads were trimmed at Q25 with fastp and aligned with MiXCR, with productive beta chains retained. CDR3 protein sequences are deduplicated, and each keeps its most common genes and DNA. TCRdb, not the authors, supplied the V and J calls. This sample gives around 470,000 distinct CDR3 sequences in total; around 15% of them show up just once. More than 15% of the sample rests with the top ten.

These data were also reused for a study on T cells in Graves' hyperthyroidism and ophthalmopathy. As that second paper reports: Stable Graves' hyperthyroidism was defined as no progression to ophthalmopathy during 18 months of follow-up. Hyperthyroidism patients were newly diagnosed, had a disease duration of under 2 months, and were aged 18 to 65 years. Exclusion was applied to patients with uncontrolled infections, other autoimmune diseases, pregnancy or lactation. Diagnoses were established on the basis of clinical symptoms, serum thyroxine and TRAb, thyroid ultrasound, and orbital computed tomography. The first round of RT-PCR for the TCR CDR3 was performed with the HTBI primer set and the Qiagen OneStep RT-PCR kit. Most expanded thyroid clonotypes (frequency above 0.001) were also detected in blood, suggesting blood repertoires may reflect thyroid immune responses. A 13 V-J signature model separated ophthalmopathy from stable hyperthyroidism, with around 90% sensitivity and approximately 81% specificity in cross-validation and 80%/75% in testing. In validation, the model predicted progression to ophthalmopathy a median of around six months before onset, with about 70% sensitivity and 72.22% specificity. To identify distinguishing TCR V-J signatures, a discovery cohort of about 100 patients was used, comprising under 45 with Graves' ophthalmopathy and 57 with stable Graves' hyperthyroidism. Whether ophthalmopathy could be predicted prospectively was tested in an independent validation cohort made up of roughly 20 hyperthyroidism patients plus 17 patients who later progressed to ophthalmopathy. The 100 discovery patients were randomly divided into training and test sets at a 7:3 ratio. The study also compared thyroid tissue and blood T-cell repertoires from about six Graves' hyperthyroidism patients. Following sampling, methimazole starting at 30 mg daily was given to hyperthyroidism patients, and high-dose intravenous methylprednisolone was given to ophthalmopathy patients. A second multiplex PCR round built the libraries, followed by size selection and purification. The libraries were sequenced on an Illumina HiSeq2000 using paired-end 100 bp reads. SOAPnuke was used to process the raw data, removing reads that contained adapters or uncalled bases, had a mean Phred below 15, or lacked an exact match to the constant primer or identifier. High-quality paired reads were merged using COPE v1.2.5, and each unique nucleotide sequence was defined as a clonotype. MiTCR v1.1 was used to align clonotypes to the IMGT TRBV, TRBD and TRBJ reference segments. The analysis was restricted to V-J combinations with a frequency above 0.0001, which together covered roughly 99% of the repertoires. The TCS score was defined as the ratio of F50 (clonal expansion) to E x V (chaos), calculated using BLOSUM62-based TCRdist between CDR3 peptides within each V-J. Welch's t-statistics and random forest reduced around 510 V-J features to 13, which were used in a naive Bayes classifier (R e1071). Sample size was not statistically predetermined, and blinding of investigators to group allocation was not performed. TCR Vbeta CDR3 sequencing of 135 peripheral blood samples (approximately 44 ophthalmopathy, 75 hyperthyroidism and around 17 progressor patients) is reported in the paper.

Sample: peripheral blood mononuclear cells (PBMCs), taken at new diagnosis, from a patient treated with antithyroid drugs. The chain is assembled from TRBV12-3 or TRBV12-4 and TRBJ2-2, with 10 bases matching TRBD2. The sequence came from a woman in her fifties or sixties with Graves disease. Donor details come from another sample of the same person, matched by shared clones. The bases are TGTGCCAGCAGTTTACTAGCGGGAGCGAACGGGGAGCTGTTTTTT. Translation gives CASSLLAGANGELFF.